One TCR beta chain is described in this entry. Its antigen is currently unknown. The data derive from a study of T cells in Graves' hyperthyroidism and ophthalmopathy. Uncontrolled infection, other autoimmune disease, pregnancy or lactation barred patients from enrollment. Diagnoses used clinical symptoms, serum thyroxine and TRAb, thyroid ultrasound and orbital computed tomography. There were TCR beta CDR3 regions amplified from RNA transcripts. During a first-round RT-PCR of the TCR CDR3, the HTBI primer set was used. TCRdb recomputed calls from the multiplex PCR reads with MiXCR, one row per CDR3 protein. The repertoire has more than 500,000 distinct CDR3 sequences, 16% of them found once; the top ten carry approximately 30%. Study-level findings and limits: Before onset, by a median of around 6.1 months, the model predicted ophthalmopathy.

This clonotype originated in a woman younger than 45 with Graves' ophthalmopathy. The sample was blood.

CDR3 in DNA: TGTGCCAGCAGCCAATCAGGTAGGGGACTTGGGAACACTGAAGCTTTCTTT. Translating gives CASSQSGRGLGNTEAFF. The J gene is TRBJ1-1, the V gene TRBV16, with a possible D match to TRBD1 (5 bases). V was shortened by 0 bases and J by 1 base, with 15 bases between the two germline ends. The CDR3 spans 17 residues. In germline, CDR1 is KGHSY, CDR2 FQNENV.